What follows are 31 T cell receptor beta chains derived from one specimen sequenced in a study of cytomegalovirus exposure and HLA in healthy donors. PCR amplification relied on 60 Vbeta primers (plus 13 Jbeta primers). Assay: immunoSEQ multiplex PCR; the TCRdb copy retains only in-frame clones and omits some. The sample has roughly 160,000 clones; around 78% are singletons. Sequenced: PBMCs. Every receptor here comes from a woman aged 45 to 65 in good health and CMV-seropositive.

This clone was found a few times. CDR3: CASSSRTGEGYGYTF. CDR3 bases: TGCGCCAGCAGCTCCCGGACAGGGGAGGGCTATGGCTACACCTTC. The chain has TRBV5-1 and TRBJ1-2; 9 positions match TRBD1. Trimming removed 3 bases from V and 4 bases from J; junction bases left unmatched: 7. The length of the CDR3 is 15 residues. Germline V CDR1 and CDR2: SGHRS, YFSETQ.

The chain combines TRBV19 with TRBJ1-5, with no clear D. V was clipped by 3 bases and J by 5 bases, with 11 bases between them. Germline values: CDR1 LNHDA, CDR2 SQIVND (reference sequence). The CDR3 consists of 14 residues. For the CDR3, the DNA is TGTGCCAGTAGTATCGGAGGGAACTATCAGCCCCAGCATTTT. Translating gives CASSIGGNYQPQHF.

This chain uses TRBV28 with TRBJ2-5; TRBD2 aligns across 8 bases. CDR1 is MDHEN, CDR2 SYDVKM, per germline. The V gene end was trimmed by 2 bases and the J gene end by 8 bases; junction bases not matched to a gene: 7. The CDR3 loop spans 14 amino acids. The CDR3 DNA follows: TGTGCCAGCAGTTTAACGGGAGGGCCGGAAACCCAGTACTTC. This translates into CASSLTGGPETQYF.

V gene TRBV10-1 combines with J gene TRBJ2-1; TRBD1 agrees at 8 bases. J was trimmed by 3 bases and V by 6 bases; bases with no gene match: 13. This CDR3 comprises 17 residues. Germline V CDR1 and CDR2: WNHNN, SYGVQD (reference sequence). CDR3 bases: TGCGCCAGCAGGGGCATGGGACAGGCTGGCCTCTACAATGAGCAGTTCTTC. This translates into CASRGMGQAGLYNEQFF.

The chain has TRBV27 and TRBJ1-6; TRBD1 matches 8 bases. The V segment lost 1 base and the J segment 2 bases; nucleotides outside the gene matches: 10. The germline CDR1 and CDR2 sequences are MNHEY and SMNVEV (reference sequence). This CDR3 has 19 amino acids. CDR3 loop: CASSLYQPGGRAYNSPLHF. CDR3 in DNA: TGTGCCAGCAGTTTATACCAACCAGGGGGCAGGGCCTATAATTCACCCCTCCACTTT.

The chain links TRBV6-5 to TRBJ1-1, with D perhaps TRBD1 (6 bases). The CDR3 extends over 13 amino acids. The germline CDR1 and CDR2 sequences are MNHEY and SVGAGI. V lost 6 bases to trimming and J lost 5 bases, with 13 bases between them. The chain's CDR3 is CASRKAGETEAFF. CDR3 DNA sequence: TGTGCCAGCAGGAAGGCAGGGGAAACTGAAGCTTTCTTT.

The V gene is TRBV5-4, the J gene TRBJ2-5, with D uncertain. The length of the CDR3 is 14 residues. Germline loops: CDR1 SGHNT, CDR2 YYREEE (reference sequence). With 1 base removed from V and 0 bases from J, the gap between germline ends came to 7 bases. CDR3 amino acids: CASSLSRYQETQYF. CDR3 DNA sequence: TGTGCCAGCAGCTTGAGTCGGTACCAAGAGACCCAGTACTTC.

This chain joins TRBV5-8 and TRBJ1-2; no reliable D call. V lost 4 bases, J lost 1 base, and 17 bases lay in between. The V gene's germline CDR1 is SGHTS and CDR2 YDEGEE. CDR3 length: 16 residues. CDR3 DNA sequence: TGTGCCAGCAGCCTTAGCCGCAGAAGTATTAACTATGGCTACACCTTC. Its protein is CASSLSRRSINYGYTF.

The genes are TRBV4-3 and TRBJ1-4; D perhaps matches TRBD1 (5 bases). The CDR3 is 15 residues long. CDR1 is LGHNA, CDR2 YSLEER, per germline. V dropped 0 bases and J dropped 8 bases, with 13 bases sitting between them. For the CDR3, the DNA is TGCGCCAGCAGCCAAGATTCCAGGGTATGGGAAAAACTGTTTTTT. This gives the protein CASSQDSRVWEKLFF.

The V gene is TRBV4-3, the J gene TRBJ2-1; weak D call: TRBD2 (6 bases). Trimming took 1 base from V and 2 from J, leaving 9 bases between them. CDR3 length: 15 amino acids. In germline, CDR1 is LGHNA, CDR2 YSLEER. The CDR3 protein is CASSQAWGAYNEQFF. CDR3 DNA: TGCGCCAGCAGCCAAGCGTGGGGGGCCTACAATGAGCAGTTCTTC.

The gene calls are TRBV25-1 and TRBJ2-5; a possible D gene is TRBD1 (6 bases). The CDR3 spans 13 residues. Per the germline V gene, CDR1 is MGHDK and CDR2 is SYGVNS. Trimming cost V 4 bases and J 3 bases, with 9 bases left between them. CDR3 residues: CASSVRTEETQYF. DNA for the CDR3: TGTGCCAGCAGTGTGAGGACAGAAGAGACCCAGTACTTC.

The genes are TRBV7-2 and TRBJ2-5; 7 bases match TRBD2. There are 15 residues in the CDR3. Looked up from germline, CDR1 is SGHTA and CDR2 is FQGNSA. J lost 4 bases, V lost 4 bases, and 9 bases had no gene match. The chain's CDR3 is CASSSTGLGIETQYF. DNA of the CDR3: TGTGCCAGCAGCTCCACTGGACTAGGGATAGAGACCCAGTACTTC.

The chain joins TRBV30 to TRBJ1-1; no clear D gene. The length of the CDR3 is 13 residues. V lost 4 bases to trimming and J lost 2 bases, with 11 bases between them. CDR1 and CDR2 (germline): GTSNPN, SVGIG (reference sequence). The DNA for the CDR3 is TGTGCCTGGACACGGGGATTCAACACTGAAGCTTTCTTT. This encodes CAWTRGFNTEAFF.

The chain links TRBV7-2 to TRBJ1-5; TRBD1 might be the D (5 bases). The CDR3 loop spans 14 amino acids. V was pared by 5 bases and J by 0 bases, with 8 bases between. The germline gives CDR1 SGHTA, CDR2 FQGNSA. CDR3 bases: TGTGCCAGCAGCGCAGGGTATAGCAATCAGCCCCAGCATTTT. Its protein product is CASSAGYSNQPQHF.

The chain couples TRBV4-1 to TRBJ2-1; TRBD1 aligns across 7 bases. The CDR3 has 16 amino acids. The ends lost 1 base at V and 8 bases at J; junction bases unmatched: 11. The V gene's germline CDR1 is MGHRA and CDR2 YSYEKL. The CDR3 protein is CASSQVPGGRGDEQFF. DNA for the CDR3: TGCGCCAGCAGCCAAGTTCCAGGGGGTAGAGGGGATGAGCAGTTCTTC.

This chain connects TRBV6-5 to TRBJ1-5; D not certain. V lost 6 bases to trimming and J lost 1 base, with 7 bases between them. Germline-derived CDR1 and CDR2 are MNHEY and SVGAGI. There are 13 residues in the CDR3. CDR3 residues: CASSRGSNQPQHF. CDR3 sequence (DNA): TGTGCCAGCAGCCGGGGAAGCAATCAGCCCCAGCATTTT.

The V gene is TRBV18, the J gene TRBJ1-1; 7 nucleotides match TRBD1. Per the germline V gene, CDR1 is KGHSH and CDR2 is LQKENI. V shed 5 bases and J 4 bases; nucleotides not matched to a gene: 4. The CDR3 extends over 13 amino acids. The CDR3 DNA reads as TGTGCCAGCTCAGACAGGGTCTCCACTGAAGCTTTCTTT. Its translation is CASSDRVSTEAFF.

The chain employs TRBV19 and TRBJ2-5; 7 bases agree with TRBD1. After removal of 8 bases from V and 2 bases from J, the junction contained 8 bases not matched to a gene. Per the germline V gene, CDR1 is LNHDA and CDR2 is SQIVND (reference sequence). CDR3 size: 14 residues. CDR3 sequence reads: CASSDRREQETQYF. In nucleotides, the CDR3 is TGTGCCAGTTCGGACAGGCGAGAACAAGAGACCCAGTACTTC.

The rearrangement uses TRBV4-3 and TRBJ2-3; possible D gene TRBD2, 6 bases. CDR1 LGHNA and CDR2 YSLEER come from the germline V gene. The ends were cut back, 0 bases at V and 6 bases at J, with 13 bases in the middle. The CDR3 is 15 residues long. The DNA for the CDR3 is TGCGCCAGCAGCCAAGAGGAGGGCCCAACCGATACGCAGTATTTT. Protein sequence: CASSQEEGPTDTQYF.

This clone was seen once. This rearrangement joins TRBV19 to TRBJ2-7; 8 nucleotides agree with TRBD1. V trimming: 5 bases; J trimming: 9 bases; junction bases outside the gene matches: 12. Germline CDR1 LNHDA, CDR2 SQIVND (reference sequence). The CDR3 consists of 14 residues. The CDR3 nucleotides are TGTGCCAGTAGTCTCTCGGCCCCAGGGGGCGGGCAGTACTTC. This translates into CASSLSAPGGGQYF.

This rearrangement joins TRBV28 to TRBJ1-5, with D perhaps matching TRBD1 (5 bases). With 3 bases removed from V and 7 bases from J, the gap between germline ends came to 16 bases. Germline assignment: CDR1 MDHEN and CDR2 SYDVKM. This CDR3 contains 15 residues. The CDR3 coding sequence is TGTGCCAGCAGTTTCCGATCGGGCGGACAACAGCCCCAGCATTTT. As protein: CASSFRSGGQQPQHF.

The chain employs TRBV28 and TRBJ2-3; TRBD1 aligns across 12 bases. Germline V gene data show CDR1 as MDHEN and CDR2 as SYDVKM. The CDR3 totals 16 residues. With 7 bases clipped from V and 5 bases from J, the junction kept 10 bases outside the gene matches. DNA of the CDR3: TGTGCCAGCACCGCCCCCCGGGACAGGGGGCGAGATACGCAGTATTTT. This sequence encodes CASTAPRDRGRDTQYF.

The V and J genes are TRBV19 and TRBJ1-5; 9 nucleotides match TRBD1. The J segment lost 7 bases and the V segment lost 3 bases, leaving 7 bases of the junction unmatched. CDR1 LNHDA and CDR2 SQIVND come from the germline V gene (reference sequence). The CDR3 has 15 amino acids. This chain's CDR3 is CASSIRTGAKQPQHF. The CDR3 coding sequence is TGTGCCAGTAGTATCCGGACAGGGGCGAAGCAGCCCCAGCATTTT. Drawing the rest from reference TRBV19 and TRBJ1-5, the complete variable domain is DGGITQSPKYLFRKEGQNVTLSCEQNLNHDAMYWYRQDPGQGLRLIYYSQIVNDFQKGDIAEGYSVSREKKESFPLTVTSAQKNPTAFYLCASSIRTGAKQPQHFGDGTRLSIL.

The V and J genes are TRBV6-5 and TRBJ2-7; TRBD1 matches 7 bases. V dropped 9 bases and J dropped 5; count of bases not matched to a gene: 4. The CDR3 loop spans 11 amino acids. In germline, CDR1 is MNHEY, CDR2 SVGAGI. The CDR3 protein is CARQGTDEQYF. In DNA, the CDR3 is TGTGCCAGACAGGGGACCGACGAGCAGTACTTC.

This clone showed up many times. This chain's CDR3 is CASRTGGARGNQPQHF. The DNA of the CDR3 is TGTGCCAGTCGGACAGGGGGCGCAAGGGGCAATCAGCCCCAGCATTTT. The genes are TRBV19 and TRBJ1-5, with TRBD1 matching 11 bases. CDR1 and CDR2 from the germline V gene are LNHDA and SQIVND (reference sequence). Germline trimming cut 8 bases from V and 2 bases from J; bases unmatched to any gene: 8. There are 16 residues in the CDR3. The full variable domain, rest sourced from reference TRBV19 and TRBJ1-5, is DGGITQSPKYLFRKEGQNVTLSCEQNLNHDAMYWYRQDPGQGLRLIYYSQIVNDFQKGDIAEGYSVSREKKESFPLTVTSAQKNPTAFYLCASRTGGARGNQPQHFGDGTRLSIL.

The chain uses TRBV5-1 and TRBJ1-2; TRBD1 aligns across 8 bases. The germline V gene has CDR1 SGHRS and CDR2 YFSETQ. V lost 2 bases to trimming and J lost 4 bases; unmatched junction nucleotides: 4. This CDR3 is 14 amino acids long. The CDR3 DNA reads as TGCGCCAGCAGCTTTTATGGACAGGGCTATGGCTACACCTTC. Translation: CASSFYGQGYGYTF.

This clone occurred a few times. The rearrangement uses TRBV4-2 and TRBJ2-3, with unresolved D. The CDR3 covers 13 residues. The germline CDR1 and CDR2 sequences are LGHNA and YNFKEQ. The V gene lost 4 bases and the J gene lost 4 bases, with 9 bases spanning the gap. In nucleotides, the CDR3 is TGTGCCAGCAGCCCGCCCGGTTCAGATACGCAGTATTTT. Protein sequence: CASSPPGSDTQYF.

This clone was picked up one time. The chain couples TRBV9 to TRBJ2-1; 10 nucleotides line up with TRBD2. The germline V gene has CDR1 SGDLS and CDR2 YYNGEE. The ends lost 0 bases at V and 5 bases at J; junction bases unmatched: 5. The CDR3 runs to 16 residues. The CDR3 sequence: CASSVDLAGGHNEQFF. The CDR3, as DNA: TGTGCCAGCAGCGTAGATTTAGCGGGGGGCCACAATGAGCAGTTCTTC.

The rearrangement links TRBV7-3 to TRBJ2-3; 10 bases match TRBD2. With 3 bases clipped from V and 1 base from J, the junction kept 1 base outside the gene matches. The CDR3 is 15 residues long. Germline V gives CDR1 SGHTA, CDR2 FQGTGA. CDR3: CASSFGTSGTDTQYF. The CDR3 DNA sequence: TGTGCCAGCAGCTTCGGGACTAGCGGCACAGATACGCAGTATTTT.

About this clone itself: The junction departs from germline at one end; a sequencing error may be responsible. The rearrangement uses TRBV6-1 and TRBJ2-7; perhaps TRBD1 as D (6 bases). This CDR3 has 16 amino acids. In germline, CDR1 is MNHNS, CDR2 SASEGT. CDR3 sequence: CASSKAVGTTGIEQYF. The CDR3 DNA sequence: TGTGCCAGCAGTAAAGCAGTAGGGACAACTGGCATCGAGCAGTACTTC.

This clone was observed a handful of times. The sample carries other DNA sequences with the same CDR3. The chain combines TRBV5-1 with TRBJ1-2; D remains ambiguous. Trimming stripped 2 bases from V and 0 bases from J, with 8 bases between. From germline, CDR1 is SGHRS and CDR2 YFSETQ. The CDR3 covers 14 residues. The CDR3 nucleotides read TGCGCCAGCAGCTTTGAAACACCTAACTATGGCTACACCTTC. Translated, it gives CASSFETPNYGYTF.